Below are 10 T cell receptor beta chains sequenced from a single sample in a study of T cells in Graves' hyperthyroidism and ophthalmopathy. TCR beta CDR3 sequences were amplified from RNA transcripts. With the HTBI primer set, the TCR CDR3 went through a first round of RT-PCR. TCRdb re-analysed the multiplex PCR reads in MiXCR, keeping a single row per CDR3 protein. Here the sample spans 340,000 or so distinct CDR3 sequences, roughly 15% being singletons. Sequencing was carried out using blood. These receptors came from a man aged 30 to 39 with Graves' hyperthyroidism.

The rearrangement links TRBV13 to TRBJ1-2; D may be TRBD1 (5 bases). Trimming left V 0 bases short and J 3 bases short, with 11 bases between. Germline CDR1 is PRHDT and CDR2 is FYEKMQ (reference sequence). The CDR3 length is 15 residues. The CDR3 bases are TGTGCCAGCAGCTTAGGGGCAGGGATTGACTATGGCTACACCTTC. It yields the protein CASSLGAGIDYGYTF.

V and J are TRBV14 and TRBJ2-1, with 7 bases identical to TRBD2. Germline V CDR1 and CDR2: SGHDN, FVKESK. The CDR3 loop spans 15 amino acids. V lost 3 bases to trimming and J lost 3 bases; unmatched junction nucleotides: 5. The CDR3 is CASSHRGGSYNEQFF. The CDR3 nucleotides are TGTGCCAGCAGCCACCGGGGAGGGAGCTACAATGAGCAGTTCTTC.

The table lists this clonotype with many counts. The chain joins TRBV2 to TRBJ2-7; 7 nucleotides match TRBD2. J was trimmed by 4 bases and V by 3 bases; bases with no gene match: 12. The V gene's germline CDR1 is SNHLY and CDR2 FYNNEI. The CDR3 totals 16 residues. CDR3 loop: CASSDFMASGSYEQYF. DNA for the CDR3: TGTGCCAGCAGTGATTTTATGGCTAGCGGCTCATACGAGCAGTACTTC. The whole variable domain, filled in from reference TRBV2 and TRBJ2-7, reads EPEVTQTPSHQVTQMGQEVILRCVPISNHLYFYWYRQILGQKVEFLVSFYNNEISEKSEIFDDQFSVERPDGSNFTLKIRSTKLEDSAMYFCASSDFMASGSYEQYFGPGTRLTVT.

With regard to this clonotype: One base away lies a much larger clone, so this may be a sequencing read error. The chain employs TRBV13 and TRBJ1-2; 7 bases fit TRBD1. This CDR3 is built from 16 residues. Per the germline V gene, CDR1 is PRHDT and CDR2 is FYEKMQ (reference sequence). The CDR3 DNA follows: TGTGCCAGCAGCTTAGCACTCACAGGGGCCCACTATGGCTGCACCTTC. It translates to CASSLALTGAHYGCTF.

This chain joins TRBV24-1 and TRBJ2-1; TRBD2 matches at 11 bases. CDR1 and CDR2 (germline): KGHDR, SFDVKD. This CDR3 region has 13 residues. V lost 9 bases to trimming and J lost 15 bases; unmatched junction nucleotides: 12. This CDR3 is CATADSGRVVTFF. The CDR3 region has the DNA TGTGCCACCGCAGATAGCGGGAGGGTGGTTACGTTCTTC.

The chain joins TRBV19 to TRBJ1-6; unclear D gene. CDR3 size: 15 residues. Trimming took 2 bases from V and 5 from J, leaving 10 bases between them. Germline V lookup: CDR1 LNHDA, CDR2 SQIVND (reference sequence). Here the CDR3 DNA reads TGTGCCAGTAGTATAAGGACGGCCGATAATTCACCCCTCCACTTT. Residues: CASSIRTADNSPLHF. Variable domain in full (rest from reference TRBV19 and TRBJ1-6): DGGITQSPKYLFRKEGQNVTLSCEQNLNHDAMYWYRQDPGQGLRLIYYSQIVNDFQKGDIAEGYSVSREKKESFPLTVTSAQKNPTAFYLCASSIRTADNSPLHFGNGTRLTVT.

This clonotype has ten or more counts. The genes are TRBV30 and TRBJ1-1; unclear D gene. CDR3 size: 13 residues. The germline CDR1 and CDR2 sequences are GTSNPN and SVGIG (reference sequence). V was clipped by 7 bases and J by 2 bases, with 14 bases between them. CDR3 sequence: CASHDGINTEAFF. The CDR3 DNA sequence: TGTGCCTCCCACGACGGGATTAACACTGAAGCTTTCTTT.

The table lists this clonotype with a few counts. Just one base apart from a much larger clone, this may be a read error. CDR3 sequence (DNA): TGTGCCAGCAGTGGGACAGACTACGAGCAGTACTTC. Translating it yields CASSGTDYEQYF. The genes are TRBV12-3 or TRBV12-4 and TRBJ2-7, with 7 bases matching TRBD1. V gave up 5 bases and J gave up 3 bases; unmatched junction bases: 1. This CDR3 comprises 12 residues.

The chain couples TRBV27 to TRBJ2-5, with a weak D call TRBD1 (7 bases). The V gene lost 6 bases and the J gene lost 0 bases, with 14 bases spanning the gap. There are 15 residues in the CDR3. The germline V gene encodes CDR1 MNHEY and CDR2 SMNVEV (reference sequence). The CDR3 loop is CASRRAGQYQETQYF. The CDR3 DNA reads TGTGCCAGCAGGAGGGCGGGACAGTACCAAGAGACCCAGTACTTC.

This clonotype was seen ten or more times. The chain recombines TRBV5-1 with TRBJ2-7; TRBD1 is a possible D gene (6 bases). The CDR3 contains 12 residues. V was trimmed by 4 bases and J by 6 bases, leaving 11 bases between them. From germline, CDR1 is SGHRS and CDR2 YFSETQ. CDR3 sequence: CASSGTGTEQYF. DNA of the CDR3: TGCGCCAGCAGCGGAACAGGGACCGAGCAGTACTTC.